The next 22 T cell receptor beta chains were all read from a single sample in a study of blood T cell repertoires in COVID-19. Produced via immunoSEQ multiplex PCR; TCRdb's table is partial and in-frame only. The data show 110,000 to 150,000 clones, around 90% seen once. Sequencing was done on a sample of peripheral blood. All receptors come from a woman in her forties or fifties with acute or convalescent COVID-19.

V gene TRBV19 combines with J gene TRBJ2-5; D unclear. The CDR3 runs to 13 residues. CDR1 is LNHDA and CDR2 is SQIVND in the germline V gene (reference sequence). V was trimmed by 2 bases and J by 5 bases, leaving 9 bases between them. The DNA for the CDR3 is TGTGCCAGTAGTATAAACCTGGGCGAGACCCAGTACTTC. This encodes CASSINLGETQYF.

The chain uses TRBV19 and TRBJ2-5; 8 bases align to TRBD2. With 6 bases clipped from V and 5 bases from J, the junction kept 11 bases outside the gene matches. Germline V CDR1 and CDR2: LNHDA, SQIVND (reference sequence). The CDR3 spans 15 residues. The CDR3 coding sequence is TGTGCCAGTAGAGAGACTAGCGTCACCGTGGAGACCCAGTACTTC. As protein: CASRETSVTVETQYF.

The chain combines TRBV18 with TRBJ1-2; D is ambiguous. CDR3 length: 15 amino acids. The germline V gene encodes CDR1 KGHSH and CDR2 LQKENI. V lost 0 bases and J 0 bases, leaving 8 bases between the germline ends. The CDR3 sequence: CASSPPATTNYGYTF. Written as DNA, the CDR3 is TGTGCCAGCTCACCACCGGCGACAACTAACTATGGCTACACCTTC.

The chain combines TRBV2 with TRBJ2-5; a weak D match, TRBD2 (5 bases). The germline V gene encodes CDR1 SNHLY and CDR2 FYNNEI. This CDR3 has 12 amino acids. V gave up 8 bases and J gave up 6 bases, with 13 bases separating them. CDR3: CASVRARQTQYF. As DNA, the CDR3 is TGTGCCAGCGTGCGGGCCAGACAGACCCAGTACTTC. The full variable domain, in which reference TRBV2 and TRBJ2-5 provide the parts outside the CDR3, is EPEVTQTPSHQVTQMGQEVILRCVPISNHLYFYWYRQILGQKVEFLVSFYNNEISEKSEIFDDQFSVERPDGSNFTLKIRSTKLEDSAMYFCASVRARQTQYFGPGTRLLVL.

This clone occurred a few times. The V call is TRBV19, the J call TRBJ2-7, with 7 nucleotides matching TRBD1. CDR1 and CDR2 from the germline V gene are LNHDA and SQIVND (reference sequence). The CDR3 consists of 13 residues. J was trimmed by 6 bases and V by 5 bases; bases with no gene match: 7. DNA for the CDR3: TGTGCCAGTAGTCTGGGACAGTACGGCGAGCAGTACTTC. Amino acid sequence: CASSLGQYGEQYF.

The genes are TRBV5-5 and TRBJ1-1; D is undetermined. The germline V gene has CDR1 SGHKS and CDR2 YYEKEE (reference sequence). V lost 4 bases to trimming and J lost 1 base, with 14 bases between them. The CDR3 loop spans 15 amino acids. The CDR3 nucleotides read TGTGCCAGCAGCCCCCGAGTCCCAGGGAACACTGAAGCTTTCTTT. Amino acid sequence: CASSPRVPGNTEAFF.

The chain links TRBV6-5 to TRBJ2-5; 9 bases map to TRBD2. There are 12 residues in the CDR3. Germline loops: CDR1 MNHEY, CDR2 SVGAGI. V gave up 8 bases and J gave up 7 bases; unmatched junction bases: 5. CDR3: CASLSGRGTQYF. The CDR3 bases are TGTGCCAGCCTTAGCGGGAGAGGGACCCAGTACTTC.

V is TRBV9 and J is TRBJ2-5, with TRBD2 matching over 9 bases. This CDR3 is built from 14 residues. The germline V gene encodes CDR1 SGDLS and CDR2 YYNGEE. The junction had 6 bases not matched to a gene; V was cut back by 2 bases and J by 7 bases. The CDR3 nucleotides read TGTGCCAGCAGCGTTGGCGGGGGGGGCCGGACCCAGTACTTC. This translates into CASSVGGGGRTQYF.

The rearrangement uses TRBV5-6 and TRBJ1-4, with no clear D. The CDR3 extends over 14 amino acids. Trimming removed 4 bases at V and 0 bases at J, with 7 bases between. Germline loops: CDR1 SGHDT, CDR2 YYEEEE. CDR3 sequence: CASSLSATNEKLFF. The CDR3 DNA is TGTGCCAGCAGCCTAAGTGCAACTAATGAAAAACTGTTTTTT.

This chain connects TRBV5-1 to TRBJ2-3; 7 positions agree with TRBD1. CDR1 is SGHRS and CDR2 is YFSETQ in the germline V gene. This CDR3 is 14 amino acids long. With V trimmed by 4 bases and J by 5 bases, 7 bases remained unmatched. The CDR3 DNA follows: TGCGCCAGCAGCGCCGGGACAGTCGGAGATACGCAGTATTTT. Its translation: CASSAGTVGDTQYF.

This chain connects TRBV19 to TRBJ2-1; 9 nucleotides agree with TRBD2. This CDR3 spans 14 amino acids. Germline V gene lookup returns CDR1 LNHDA and CDR2 SQIVND (reference sequence). V dropped 7 bases and J dropped 5; count of bases not matched to a gene: 6. CDR3 nucleotides: TGTGCCAGTACTTCGCTAGCGGGAAACAATGAGCAGTTCTTC. This codes for CASTSLAGNNEQFF.

The V and J genes are TRBV1 and TRBJ2-7; TRBD2 is taken as the D call from the table, unchecked against the DNA. TRBV1 is annotated as a pseudogene. The CDR3 loop spans 15 amino acids. This CDR3 is CTSSRLSRELYEQYF. The CDR3 nucleotides read TGCACCAGCAGCCGCCTTAGCCGGGAACTTTACGAGCAGTACTTC.

The genes are TRBV28 and TRBJ2-5; 11 bases agree with TRBD2. The CDR3 is 15 residues long. Germline V gives CDR1 MDHEN, CDR2 SYDVKM. V dropped 3 bases and J dropped 7; count of bases not matched to a gene: 7. DNA for the CDR3: TGTGCCAGCAGTTTCTCACTAGCGGGGGAAGTGACCCAGTACTTC. This encodes CASSFSLAGEVTQYF.

This sequence joins TRBV4-2 and TRBJ2-7; 11 nucleotides align to TRBD1. CDR3 length equals 14 residues. V shed 1 base and J 9 bases; nucleotides not matched to a gene: 5. Germline CDR1 reads LGHNA; CDR2 reads YNFKEQ. DNA of the CDR3: TGTGCCAGCAGCCAAGCCACGGGACAGGGGGGGCAGTACTTC. Translated: CASSQATGQGGQYF.

The sample holds a few counts of this clone. The chain joins TRBV7-9 to TRBJ1-1; TRBD1 matches at 7 bases. Germline assignment: CDR1 SEHNR and CDR2 FQNEAQ (reference sequence). This CDR3 spans 13 amino acids. V shed 7 bases, J shed 4 bases, and the junction held 6 bases outside the gene matches. CDR3 in DNA: TGTGCCAGCAAACAGGGGCCCGCCACTGAAGCTTTCTTT. It codes for CASKQGPATEAFF.

This chain uses TRBV30 with TRBJ2-7, with no clear D. This CDR3 is 13 amino acids long. The V end was cut by 0 bases, the J end by 3 bases, with 9 bases between. Germline V gives CDR1 GTSNPN, CDR2 SVGIG (reference sequence). The CDR3 reads CAWSVQAHYEQYF. The CDR3 nucleotides read TGTGCCTGGAGTGTCCAGGCACACTACGAGCAGTACTTC.

The CDR3 DNA reads as TGCGCCAGCAGCTTACTGGACAGGGGGGATGAAGCTTTCTTT. As protein: CASSLLDRGDEAFF. The chain uses TRBV5-1 and TRBJ1-1; 10 bases match TRBD1. V was clipped by 2 bases and J by 7 bases; unmatched bases: 5. The CDR3 is 14 amino acids. Germline V CDR1 and CDR2: SGHRS, YFSETQ. Full variable domain (rest looked up from reference TRBV5-1 and TRBJ1-1): KAGVTQTPRYLIKTRGQQVTLSCSPISGHRSVSWYQQTPGQGLQFLFEYFSETQRNKGNFPGRFSGRQFSNSRSEMNVSTLELGDSALYLCASSLLDRGDEAFFGQGTRLTVV.

The V gene is TRBV19, the J gene TRBJ1-6, with TRBD1 matching 7 bases. The germline V gene has CDR1 LNHDA and CDR2 SQIVND (reference sequence). V lost 3 bases, J lost 9 bases, and 17 bases stayed unmatched. The CDR3 runs 18 residues. CDR3 in amino acids: CASSIESSRTGRGSPLHF. The CDR3 DNA reads TGTGCCAGTAGTATCGAAAGCTCAAGGACAGGTCGCGGTTCACCCCTCCACTTT.

The chain combines TRBV18 with TRBJ1-2; TRBD1 matches 11 bases. Trimming at V came to 5 bases and at J to 3 bases, leaving 8 bases not matched to a gene. The CDR3 consists of 16 residues. CDR1 and CDR2 (germline): KGHSH, LQKENI. DNA of the CDR3: TGTGCCAGCTCATCGCCTCGGGACAGGGGGGACTATGGCTACACCTTC. This sequence encodes CASSSPRDRGDYGYTF. Combining the CDR3 with reference TRBV18 and TRBJ1-2 gives the whole variable domain NAGVMQNPRHLVRRRGQEARLRCSPMKGHSHVYWYRQLPEEGLKFMVYLQKENIIDESGMPKERFSAEFPKEGPSILRIQQVVRGDSAAYFCASSSPRDRGDYGYTFGSGTRLTVV.

The rearrangement uses TRBV3-1 (or the pseudogene TRBV3-2) and TRBJ2-5, with D perhaps TRBD1 (5 bases). Germline-derived CDR1 and CDR2 are LGHDT and YNNKEL (reference sequence). The CDR3 consists of 16 residues. V lost 2 bases to trimming and J lost 1 base, with 14 bases between them. This CDR3 reads CASSQFAGRAQETQYF. The CDR3 DNA sequence: TGTGCCAGCAGCCAATTCGCCGGCAGGGCCCAAGAGACCCAGTACTTC.

CDR3 sequence reads: CASSSPGGRYQPQHF. CDR3 bases: TGTGCCAGCAGCTCTCCAGGGGGCCGTTATCAGCCCCAGCATTTT. The chain uses TRBV6-5 and TRBJ1-5, with 8 nucleotides matching TRBD1. CDR3 length: 15 amino acids. CDR1 is MNHEY, CDR2 SVGAGI, per germline. Trimming removed 6 bases from V and 5 bases from J; junction bases left unmatched: 9.

The chain joins TRBV2 to TRBJ1-1, with D tentatively TRBD1 (6 bases). CDR3 length: 13 amino acids. Germline CDR1 SNHLY, CDR2 FYNNEI. V was shortened by 4 bases and J by 1 base, with 7 bases between the two germline ends. CDR3 DNA sequence: TGTGCCAGCAGTGTACAGGGGAACACTGAAGCTTTCTTT. Residues: CASSVQGNTEAFF.